The 30 T cell receptor beta chains in this list originate from one sample, sequenced in a study of blood T cell repertoires in COVID-19. The assay was immunoSEQ multiplex PCR, and TCRdb's table has in-frame clones only and misses some. This repertoire shows about 250,000 clones, approximately 86% found once; its top ten account for about 6%. Sequenced input: PBMCs or T cells enriched from blood (not recorded which). The receptors derive from a woman aged 30 to 39 with acute COVID-19.

The chain combines TRBV5-6 with TRBJ2-7; D remains ambiguous. The CDR3 has 14 amino acids. Germline CDR1 and CDR2: SGHDT and YYEEEE. V was clipped by 1 base and J by 0 bases, with 8 bases between them. CDR3 loop: CASSLTPISYEQYF. CDR3 in DNA: TGTGCCAGCAGCTTGACACCAATCTCCTACGAGCAGTACTTC.

V is TRBV6-5 and J is TRBJ1-6; D possibly corresponds to TRBD1 (5 bases). The germline V gene encodes CDR1 MNHEY and CDR2 SVGAGI. Trimming removed 6 bases at V and 1 base at J, with 10 bases between. This CDR3 comprises 15 residues. The CDR3 sequence is CASRGGESYNSPLHF. The CDR3 nucleotides read TGTGCCAGCAGGGGGGGGGAATCCTATAATTCACCCCTCCACTTT.

This sequence joins TRBV6-2 or TRBV6-3 and TRBJ1-5, with TRBD1 matching 7 bases. The CDR3 loop spans 15 amino acids. CDR1 is MNHEY and CDR2 is SVGEGT in the germline V gene. V shed 1 base and J 3 bases; nucleotides not matched to a gene: 3. The CDR3 sequence: CASSYWGTANQPQHF. CDR3 bases: TGTGCCAGCAGTTACTGGGGGACAGCCAATCAGCCCCAGCATTTT.

This clone came up once. J is TRBJ2-1 and V is TRBV7-9, with 9 bases aligning to TRBD2. J was trimmed by 6 bases and V by 2 bases; bases with no gene match: 11. The CDR3 is 17 residues long. Germline V CDR1 and CDR2: SEHNR, FQNEAQ (reference sequence). The chain's CDR3 is CASSLFPSGIGGNEQFF. The CDR3, as DNA: TGTGCCAGCAGCTTATTTCCTAGCGGGATAGGTGGCAATGAGCAGTTCTTC.

V is TRBV5-1 and J is TRBJ2-7; TRBD2 agrees at 7 bases. The CDR3 spans 15 residues. The V gene's germline CDR1 is SGHRS and CDR2 YFSETQ. Trimming removed 0 bases from V and 4 bases from J; junction bases left unmatched: 7. The CDR3 protein is CASSLVSSGSYEQYF. For the CDR3, the DNA is TGCGCCAGCAGCTTGGTGTCTAGCGGATCTTACGAGCAGTACTTC.

The chain recombines TRBV7-6 with TRBJ2-3; 7 bases are a match to TRBD2. Losses at the gene ends were 1 base for V and 3 bases for J; bases not matched to a gene: 7. The CDR3 contains 16 residues. The germline gives CDR1 SGHVS, CDR2 FNYEAQ. CDR3 residues: CASSLGAGVGTDTQYF. The DNA for the CDR3 is TGTGCCAGCAGCTTAGGGGCGGGAGTCGGAACAGATACGCAGTATTTT. The entire variable domain, with the rest obtained from reference TRBV7-6 and TRBJ2-3, is as follows: GAGVSQSPRYKVTKRGQDVALRCDPISGHVSLYWYRQALGQGPEFLTYFNYEAQQDKSGLPNDRFSAERPEGSISTLTIQRTEQRDSAMYRCASSLGAGVGTDTQYFGPGTRLTVL.

The chain carries TRBV9 and TRBJ2-7; perhaps TRBD2 as D (5 bases). This CDR3 contains 15 residues. The V gene's germline CDR1 is SGDLS and CDR2 YYNGEE. The V end lost 0 bases, the J end lost 0 bases, and 10 bases lay between the germline ends. The CDR3 region is CASSVGRGSSYEQYF. The DNA for the CDR3 is TGTGCCAGCAGCGTAGGGAGAGGGAGCTCCTACGAGCAGTACTTC.

V and J are TRBV7-2 and TRBJ2-7; the D is unclear. This CDR3 has 15 residues. Germline V gene data show CDR1 as SGHTA and CDR2 as FQGNSA. V was pared by 8 bases and J by 4 bases, with 21 bases between. CDR3 sequence: CASSGTAEYIYEQYF. DNA for the CDR3: TGTGCCAGCTCAGGAACGGCCGAGTACATTTACGAGCAGTACTTC.

This clone came up once. The junction and the germline gene differ at one end; a read error may be behind it. The chain couples TRBV2 to TRBJ1-1; D uncertain. This CDR3 has 13 amino acids. CDR1 is SNHLY, CDR2 FYNNEI, per germline. The chain's CDR3 is CASSEGSGYEAFF. In nucleotides, the CDR3 is TGTGCCAGCAGCGAAGGATCGGGATATGAAGCTTTCTTT.

The chain recombines TRBV14 with TRBJ1-2; weak D call: TRBD1 (5 bases). The CDR3 covers 15 residues. The germline gives CDR1 SGHDN, CDR2 FVKESK. V was pared by 0 bases and J by 1 base, with 9 bases between. The CDR3 sequence: CASSQEGEYNYGYTF. Here the CDR3 DNA reads TGTGCCAGCAGCCAAGAAGGGGAATATAACTATGGCTACACCTTC.

The gene calls are TRBV21-1 and TRBJ2-5; the D segment call TRBD2 is taken from the table without a DNA check. TRBV21-1 constitutes a pseudogene. The CDR3 has 16 residues. CDR3 loop: CASSKPLGETHGTQYF. The CDR3 DNA sequence: TGTGCCAGCAGCAAACCCCTCGGGGAGACTCACGGGACCCAGTACTTC.

The V and J genes are TRBV5-4 and TRBJ2-3; perhaps TRBD2 as D (5 bases). With 1 base removed from V and 7 bases from J, the gap between germline ends came to 16 bases. The CDR3 extends over 15 amino acids. CDR1 and CDR2 (germline): SGHNT, YYREEE (reference sequence). CDR3 DNA: TGTGCCAGCAGCTTGAGGTCTGGAGGCCAGAATACGCAGTATTTT. This codes for CASSLRSGGQNTQYF.

The chain is built from TRBV28 and TRBJ1-2; TRBD1 is a possible D gene (6 bases). Germline lookup yields CDR1 MDHEN and CDR2 SYDVKM. V was trimmed by 6 bases and J by 3 bases, leaving 8 bases between them. The CDR3 contains 12 residues. CDR3 sequence: CASRTGDYGYTF. In nucleotides, the CDR3 is TGTGCCAGCAGGACAGGCGACTATGGCTACACCTTC.

In this sample, this clone turned up once. The V and J genes are TRBV7-2 and TRBJ1-6, with TRBD1 as a possible D gene (5 bases). In germline, CDR1 is SGHTA, CDR2 FQGNSA. Between the trimmed V and J ends, which lost 2 bases and 8 bases, there was a span of 25 bases. The CDR3 spans 19 residues. CDR3 DNA sequence: TGTGCCAGCAGCTTATATGTGGACACTCGAAGGGGTATTGATTCACCCCTCCACTTT. Protein product: CASSLYVDTRRGIDSPLHF. Complete variable domain (other parts from reference TRBV7-2 and TRBJ1-6): GAGVSQSPSNKVTEKGKDVELRCDPISGHTALYWYRQSLGQGLEFLIYFQGNSAPDKSGLPSDRFSAERTGGSVSTLTIQRTQQEDSAVYLCASSLYVDTRRGIDSPLHFGNGTRLTVT.

The chain links TRBV18 to TRBJ2-4, with TRBD2 identical over 7 bases. The ends lost 1 base at V and 5 bases at J; junction bases unmatched: 11. This CDR3 region has 17 residues. CDR1 is KGHSH and CDR2 is LQKENI in the germline V gene. CDR3 amino acids: CASSPLVSAGVQNIQYF. CDR3 DNA sequence: TGTGCCAGCTCACCACTAGTAAGCGCGGGAGTGCAAAACATTCAGTACTTC. Drawing the rest from reference TRBV18 and TRBJ2-4, the complete variable domain is NAGVMQNPRHLVRRRGQEARLRCSPMKGHSHVYWYRQLPEEGLKFMVYLQKENIIDESGMPKERFSAEFPKEGPSILRIQQVVRGDSAAYFCASSPLVSAGVQNIQYFGAGTRLSVL.

This chain connects TRBV7-9 to TRBJ2-2; TRBD2 aligns across 9 bases. CDR3 size: 19 residues. V dropped 7 bases and J dropped 7; count of bases not matched to a gene: 22. Per the germline V gene, CDR1 is SEHNR and CDR2 is FQNEAQ (reference sequence). The CDR3 DNA reads as TGTGCCAGCACCCCTCCGGGGGGAGTAGCGGGAGTGCAATACGGGGAGCTGTTTTTT. It is translated as CASTPPGGVAGVQYGELFF.

This chain links TRBV28 with TRBJ2-1; TRBD2 agrees at 12 bases. The CDR3 totals 18 residues. J was trimmed by 7 bases and V by 6 bases; bases with no gene match: 16. The V gene's germline CDR1 is MDHEN and CDR2 SYDVKM. CDR3 nucleotide sequence: TGTGCCAGCAGCATACTAGCGGGGGGATTAATCGGCGGGAATGAGCAGTTCTTC. Amino acids: CASSILAGGLIGGNEQFF.

J is TRBJ1-5 and V is TRBV19; no reliable D call. The CDR3 runs 18 residues. V was cut by 4 bases and J by 4 bases, with 23 bases left in between. Per the germline V gene, CDR1 is LNHDA and CDR2 is SQIVND (reference sequence). The CDR3 sequence is CASSTRRLDSGSNQPQHF. For the CDR3, the DNA is TGTGCCAGTAGTACCCGTCGCTTAGACTCTGGAAGTAATCAGCCCCAGCATTTT.

The DNA of the CDR3 is TGTGCCAGCAGCCAATCCACAGGATCCAACGAGCAGTACTTC. This translates into CASSQSTGSNEQYF. The chain is built from TRBV4-2 and TRBJ2-7; perhaps TRBD1 as D (5 bases). Germline values: CDR1 LGHNA, CDR2 YNFKEQ. V lost 2 bases and J 5 bases, leaving 13 bases between the germline ends. The CDR3 has 14 residues.

Only one count was recorded for this clone. The chain recombines TRBV5-4 with TRBJ2-3; 7 nucleotides agree with TRBD2. The V gene end was trimmed by 2 bases and the J gene end by 2 bases; junction bases not matched to a gene: 2. Germline V gene lookup returns CDR1 SGHNT and CDR2 YYREEE (reference sequence). The length of the CDR3 is 14 residues. As DNA, the CDR3 is TGTGCCAGCAGCTTTACTAGCGCCACAGATACGCAGTATTTT. It codes for CASSFTSATDTQYF.

This chain connects TRBV5-1 to TRBJ1-2; TRBD1 aligns across 11 bases. Germline CDR1 SGHRS, CDR2 YFSETQ. With V trimmed by 4 bases and J by 8 bases, 4 bases remained unmatched. The CDR3 totals 13 residues. The CDR3 spells CASSLDRGLGYTF. The CDR3 DNA follows: TGCGCCAGCAGCCTGGACAGGGGGCTCGGCTACACCTTC.

The V gene is TRBV28, the J gene TRBJ1-3; D might be TRBD1 (5 bases). This CDR3 comprises 15 residues. CDR1 and CDR2 from the germline V gene are MDHEN and SYDVKM. The ends were cut back, 5 bases at V and 0 bases at J, with 11 bases in the middle. CDR3 amino acids: CASSPGYLSGNTIYF. The CDR3 DNA sequence: TGTGCCAGCAGTCCAGGGTATCTCTCTGGAAACACCATATATTTT. Combining the CDR3 with reference TRBV28 and TRBJ1-3 gives the whole variable domain DVKVTQSSRYLVKRTGEKVFLECVQDMDHENMFWYRQDPGLGLRLIYFSYDVKMKEKGDIPEGYSVSREKKERFSLILESASTNQTSMYLCASSPGYLSGNTIYFGEGSWLTVV.

The J gene is TRBJ2-5, the V gene TRBV30, with 9 bases aligning to TRBD2. Per the germline V gene, CDR1 is GTSNPN and CDR2 is SVGIG (reference sequence). The CDR3 covers 15 residues. The J segment lost 2 bases and the V segment lost 1 base, leaving 5 bases of the junction unmatched. The CDR3 nucleotides are TGTGCCTGGAGTGGAGGAGCGGGGGGTCAAGAGACCCAGTACTTC. Its translation is CAWSGGAGGQETQYF.

The V and J genes are TRBV6-1 and TRBJ2-7; TRBD1 might be the D (6 bases). Trimming took off 3 bases at V and 3 bases at J, with 12 bases between the two ends. This CDR3 region has 14 residues. Germline CDR1 is MNHNS and CDR2 is SASEGT. CDR3 in amino acids: CASSDFGRGYEQYF. CDR3 nucleotides: TGTGCCAGCAGTGATTTTGGCAGGGGCTACGAGCAGTACTTC.

This chain connects TRBV6-2 or TRBV6-3 to TRBJ2-3; 7 positions match TRBD2. Germline assignment: CDR1 MNHEY and CDR2 SVGEGT. This CDR3 contains 15 residues. V was pared by 4 bases and J by 0 bases, with 4 bases of the junction left unmatched. Written as DNA, the CDR3 is TGTGCCAGCAGTTTATGGCGGGGGAGCACAGATACGCAGTATTTT. It is translated as CASSLWRGSTDTQYF.

The genes are TRBV28 and TRBJ2-7; 10 nucleotides align to TRBD2. The CDR3 sequence is 13 residues long. From germline, CDR1 is MDHEN and CDR2 SYDVKM. J lost 12 bases, V lost 2 bases, and 7 bases had no gene match. CDR3 loop: CASSLSLAGARYF. CDR3 DNA: TGTGCCAGCAGTTTAAGTCTAGCGGGAGCCCGGTACTTC.

The chain carries TRBV2 and TRBJ2-7; TRBD2 matches 10 bases. Germline assignment: CDR1 SNHLY and CDR2 FYNNEI. The length of the CDR3 is 15 residues. The trim removed 4 bases at V and 7 bases at J, leaving 10 bases unmatched. CDR3 protein: CASSAGTSARAEQYF. CDR3 DNA sequence: TGTGCCAGCAGTGCGGGGACTAGCGCCCGGGCTGAGCAGTACTTC.

CDR3 sequence: CASSLGQYEKLFF. The CDR3 region has the DNA TGCGCCAGCAGCCTGGGACAGTATGAAAAACTGTTTTTT. The rearrangement links TRBV4-1 to TRBJ1-4; 7 bases line up with TRBD1. Unmatched junction bases numbered 2, after V lost 4 bases and J lost 6 bases. Per the germline V gene, CDR1 is MGHRA and CDR2 is YSYEKL. The CDR3 length is 13 residues.

The chain carries TRBV18 and TRBJ1-3; 7 bases line up with TRBD1. The CDR3 runs to 16 residues. V was clipped by 5 bases and J by 3 bases; unmatched bases: 10. Germline V gene lookup returns CDR1 KGHSH and CDR2 LQKENI. In DNA, the CDR3 is TGTGCCAGCTCATCGAAGACAGGGTATTTTGGAAACACCATATATTTT. Its translation: CASSSKTGYFGNTIYF.

V usage is TRBV5-1 and J usage is TRBJ2-3; 9 bases are shared with TRBD2. Looked up from germline, CDR1 is SGHRS and CDR2 is YFSETQ. V lost 1 base, J lost 2 bases, and 8 bases stayed unmatched. The CDR3 totals 17 residues. The CDR3 DNA is TGCGCCAGCAGCTTGTATGGGCTAGCGGGAAACACAGATACGCAGTATTTT. Residues: CASSLYGLAGNTDTQYF.